Shown below are 30 T cell receptor beta chains from a single sample sequenced in a study of cytomegalovirus exposure and HLA in healthy donors. 60 Vbeta and 13 Jbeta primers were used in PCR. Only in-frame clones appear in the TCRdb table, and some are missing; sequencing was by immunoSEQ multiplex PCR. The sample includes over 95,000 clones, 74% of them seen just once. Sequenced sample: PBMCs. Receptors were obtained from a human donor in good health.

The J gene is TRBJ2-7, the V gene TRBV7-6, with unresolved D. V shed 2 bases and J shed 2 bases, with 10 bases lying between them. Per the germline V gene, CDR1 is SGHVS and CDR2 is FNYEAQ. The CDR3 consists of 14 residues. In nucleotides, the CDR3 is TGTGCCAGCAGCTTAAACCCAGTCGCCTACGAGCAGTACTTC. It specifies CASSLNPVAYEQYF.

The V gene is TRBV28, the J gene TRBJ1-3; D uncertain. The V and J ends lost 2 bases and 5 bases respectively, with 16 bases between them. Per the germline V gene, CDR1 is MDHEN and CDR2 is SYDVKM. This CDR3 region has 16 residues. The CDR3: CASSLPQDLRRNTIYF. CDR3 bases: TGTGCCAGCAGTTTACCCCAGGATCTTAGGCGAAACACCATATATTTT.

The V gene is TRBV28, the J gene TRBJ1-5; TRBD1 agrees at 8 bases. The germline V gene encodes CDR1 MDHEN and CDR2 SYDVKM. The V segment lost 4 bases and the J segment 3 bases; nucleotides outside the gene matches: 5. The CDR3 totals 15 residues. CDR3 sequence: CASSSTGGINQPQHF. The CDR3, as DNA: TGTGCCAGCAGTTCTACAGGGGGGATCAATCAGCCCCAGCATTTT.

A few counts support this clone. This chain uses TRBV30 with TRBJ1-2; 9 positions match TRBD1. The CDR3 loop spans 12 amino acids. The germline CDR1 and CDR2 sequences are GTSNPN and SVGIG (reference sequence). Germline trimming cut 5 bases from V and 8 bases from J; bases unmatched to any gene: 6. CDR3 nucleotide sequence: TGTGCCTGGGAAAACAGGGGGCAAGGCTACACCTTC. This codes for CAWENRGQGYTF.

The table lists this clone with a count of one. CDR3 coding DNA: TGTGCCAGCAGCTTACTCCTTAACACCGGGGAGCTGTTTTTT. Amino acid sequence: CASSLLLNTGELFF. The chain employs TRBV7-9 and TRBJ2-2, with unresolved D. V lost 2 bases, J lost 2 bases, and 6 bases lay in between. The V gene's germline CDR1 is SEHNR and CDR2 FQNEAQ (reference sequence). There are 14 residues in the CDR3.

The V and J genes are TRBV5-4 and TRBJ1-6; 8 positions match TRBD1. CDR3 size: 13 residues. Trimming removed 5 bases from V and 6 bases from J; junction bases left unmatched: 1. Looked up from germline, CDR1 is SGHNT and CDR2 is YYREEE (reference sequence). CDR3: CASRDRVNSPLHF. CDR3 nucleotide sequence: TGTGCCAGCAGGGACAGGGTTAATTCACCCCTCCACTTT.

The genes are TRBV19 and TRBJ2-5, with a possible D match to TRBD1 (5 bases). V was trimmed by 8 bases and J by 1 base, leaving 17 bases between them. This CDR3 contains 15 residues. Germline V CDR1 and CDR2: LNHDA, SQIVND (reference sequence). The CDR3, as DNA: TGTGCCAGTTCTCAGGTTGGGGCCTCCCAAGAGACCCAGTACTTC. Amino acids: CASSQVGASQETQYF.

The chain joins TRBV5-1 to TRBJ2-5; 8 nucleotides align to TRBD2. This CDR3 comprises 14 residues. The V gene end was trimmed by 7 bases and the J gene end by 7 bases; junction bases not matched to a gene: 12. In germline, CDR1 is SGHRS, CDR2 YFSETQ. The CDR3, as DNA: TGCGCCAGCTCCTCGGGACTAGGGGGGGGGACCCAGTACTTC. Its translation is CASSSGLGGGTQYF.

This sequence joins TRBV19 and TRBJ2-7, with 10 bases lining up with TRBD1. The J segment lost 3 bases and the V segment lost 5 bases, leaving 4 bases of the junction unmatched. CDR3 length equals 14 residues. Germline lookup yields CDR1 LNHDA and CDR2 SQIVND (reference sequence). The CDR3 here is CASSRQGADYEQYF. CDR3 nucleotide sequence: TGTGCCAGTAGTCGACAGGGGGCGGACTACGAGCAGTACTTC.

The chain couples TRBV5-1 to TRBJ2-3; TRBD2 might be the D (6 bases). The CDR3 is 15 amino acids. Germline-derived CDR1 and CDR2 are SGHRS and YFSETQ. V lost 0 bases and J lost 4, with 12 bases in between. CDR3 protein: CASSLGPRDADTQYF. The CDR3 region has the DNA TGCGCCAGCAGCTTGGGTCCGCGGGACGCAGATACGCAGTATTTT.

In this sample, this clone turned up a few times. The chain joins TRBV6-1 to TRBJ1-4; D is possibly TRBD1 (5 bases). V lost 3 bases, J lost 7 bases, and 12 bases lay in between. This CDR3 spans 14 amino acids. CDR1 and CDR2 from the germline V gene are MNHNS and SASEGT. The CDR3 reads CASSEPGRGEKLFF. CDR3 in DNA: TGTGCCAGCAGTGAGCCCGGGAGGGGTGAAAAACTGTTTTTT.

The rearrangement links TRBV6-5 to TRBJ1-4; no clear D. The CDR3 totals 13 residues. From germline, CDR1 is MNHEY and CDR2 SVGAGI. The germline V and J ends were trimmed by 8 bases and 1 base, with 8 bases remaining between them. The CDR3 DNA reads TGTGCCAGCCGGGGTTTAACTAATGAAAAACTGTTTTTT. The encoded protein is CASRGLTNEKLFF.

The gene calls are TRBV5-1 and TRBJ2-7, with 7 bases aligning to TRBD2. The V and J ends lost 4 bases and 1 base, in that order; junction bases with no gene match: 11. This CDR3 is built from 16 residues. Germline V CDR1 and CDR2: SGHRS, YFSETQ. DNA of the CDR3: TGCGCCAGCAGCCCCACAGGCAGCGGGACTTCCTACGAGCAGTACTTC. This translates into CASSPTGSGTSYEQYF. Full variable domain (rest looked up from reference TRBV5-1 and TRBJ2-7): KAGVTQTPRYLIKTRGQQVTLSCSPISGHRSVSWYQQTPGQGLQFLFEYFSETQRNKGNFPGRFSGRQFSNSRSEMNVSTLELGDSALYLCASSPTGSGTSYEQYFGPGTRLTVT.

This chain joins TRBV28 and TRBJ2-7; 7 bases fit TRBD1. V lost 8 bases and J lost 6; bases outside the gene matches: 16. Germline-derived CDR1 and CDR2 are MDHEN and SYDVKM. The CDR3 length is 15 residues. The CDR3 sequence: CASENGGRGKREQYF. The CDR3 region has the DNA TGTGCCAGCGAAAACGGAGGCAGGGGGAAACGCGAGCAGTACTTC.

The chain joins TRBV21-1 to TRBJ2-1; the DNA was not compared with TRBD1, the D call given in the table. TRBV21-1 is tagged as a pseudogene. This CDR3 region has 14 residues. This CDR3 reads CASARDRGIYEQFF. The CDR3 nucleotides read TGTGCCAGCGCACGGGACAGGGGCATCTATGAGCAGTTCTTC.

The V call is TRBV10-2, the J call TRBJ1-5; the D gene is possibly TRBD1 (5 bases). The CDR3 runs 17 residues. CDR1 WSHSY and CDR2 SAAADI come from the germline V gene. Trimming removed 3 bases at V and 4 bases at J, with 19 bases between. The chain's CDR3 is CASSDLFGGVGNQPQHF. The CDR3 DNA reads TGCGCCAGCAGTGACCTCTTTGGGGGGGTTGGGAATCAGCCCCAGCATTTT.

The chain has TRBV27 and TRBJ2-3, with a weak D call TRBD2 (6 bases). V lost 3 bases, J lost 6 bases, and 10 bases lay in between. The CDR3 extends over 13 amino acids. Germline V lookup: CDR1 MNHEY, CDR2 SMNVEV (reference sequence). DNA for the CDR3: TGTGCCAGCAGTTTCCTCCGGGGGGATACGCAGTATTTT. As protein: CASSFLRGDTQYF.

The chain combines TRBV7-8 with TRBJ1-5; TRBD1 might be the D (6 bases). CDR1 is SGHVS and CDR2 is FQNEAQ in the germline V gene. CDR3 size: 16 residues. The V and J ends lost 0 bases and 6 bases respectively, with 15 bases between them. The CDR3 DNA follows: TGTGCCAGCAGCTTAGCGGTGGCAGGGGAGGGTCAGCCCCAGCATTTT. It yields the protein CASSLAVAGEGQPQHF. The full variable domain, its missing parts supplied by reference TRBV7-8 and TRBJ1-5, is GAGVSQSPRYKVAKRGQDVALRCDPISGHVSLFWYQQALGQGPEFLTYFQNEAQLDKSGLPSDRFFAERPEGSVSTLKIQRTQQEDSAVYLCASSLAVAGEGQPQHFGDGTRLSIL.

This sequence joins TRBV6-5 and TRBJ2-1, with 7 bases fitting TRBD1. Losses at the gene ends were 2 bases for V and 10 bases for J; bases not matched to a gene: 5. CDR1 is MNHEY and CDR2 is SVGAGI in the germline V gene. This CDR3 comprises 13 residues. CDR3 region: CASSYPDRDEQFF. In DNA form, the CDR3 reads TGTGCCAGCAGTTACCCCGACAGGGACGAGCAGTTCTTC.

J is TRBJ2-5 and V is TRBV7-9, with a tentative D call TRBD1 (6 bases). Trimming shortened V by 5 bases and J by 7 bases, and 17 bases separated the two germline ends. This CDR3 contains 14 residues. Germline assignment: CDR1 SEHNR and CDR2 FQNEAQ (reference sequence). CDR3 sequence reads: CASSVRQAQGTQYF. The CDR3 nucleotides are TGTGCCAGCAGCGTCAGACAGGCCCAGGGGACCCAGTACTTC.

This clone was recorded once. CDR3: CASSLEKPTDTQYF. The CDR3 nucleotides read TGTGCCAGCAGCTTGGAAAAGCCAACAGATACGCAGTATTTT. The V gene is TRBV5-4, the J gene TRBJ2-3; D remains unclear. Germline values: CDR1 SGHNT, CDR2 YYREEE (reference sequence). V was trimmed by 0 bases and J by 3 bases, leaving 8 bases between them. The CDR3 sequence is 14 residues long.

This chain connects TRBV28 to TRBJ2-5; weak D call: TRBD1 (7 bases). V lost 7 bases, J lost 3 bases, and 18 bases lay in between. The germline CDR1 and CDR2 sequences are MDHEN and SYDVKM. This CDR3 comprises 15 residues. The CDR3 sequence: CASTGGGQGEETQYF. CDR3 nucleotides: TGTGCCAGCACCGGAGGGGGGCAGGGGGAAGAGACCCAGTACTTC.

This clone appeared a few times. The chain uses TRBV10-2 and TRBJ1-2, with D possibly TRBD1 on 6 matching bases. Trimming stripped 8 bases from V and 3 bases from J, with 16 bases between. Germline V gene lookup returns CDR1 WSHSY and CDR2 SAAADI. The CDR3 runs 14 residues. Here the CDR3 DNA reads TGCGCCAGCGGCGACCCTACAGGGTACTATGGCTACACCTTC. Encoded protein: CASGDPTGYYGYTF.

CDR3 nucleotides: TGTGCCAGCAAACAGGGCTACGAGCAGTACTTC. Its protein product is CASKQGYEQYF. The chain combines TRBV2 with TRBJ2-7; TRBD1 might be the D (6 bases). This CDR3 has 11 residues. The germline CDR1 and CDR2 sequences are SNHLY and FYNNEI. V lost 7 bases to trimming and J lost 3 bases, with 7 bases between them.

This clone was seen only a few times. The chain employs TRBV4-3 and TRBJ1-5, with a tentative D call TRBD1 (5 bases). Germline lookup yields CDR1 LGHNA and CDR2 YSLEER. The V gene lost 4 bases and the J gene lost 7 bases, with 20 bases spanning the gap. The CDR3 loop spans 16 amino acids. The CDR3 here is CASSRTIREPGQPQHF. The DNA of the CDR3 is TGCGCCAGCAGCCGCACGATCAGGGAACCAGGACAGCCCCAGCATTTT.

V and J are TRBV6-5 and TRBJ2-1; D is perhaps TRBD2 (6 bases). V was cut by 4 bases and J by 0 bases, with 13 bases left in between. This CDR3 has 16 amino acids. The germline V gene encodes CDR1 MNHEY and CDR2 SVGAGI. The CDR3 is CASSLISGSSYNEQFF. The CDR3 coding sequence is TGTGCCAGCAGTTTAATTAGCGGTAGCTCCTACAATGAGCAGTTCTTC.

The V and J genes are TRBV30 and TRBJ2-1; 8 bases are shared with TRBD2. CDR1 GTSNPN and CDR2 SVGIG come from the germline V gene (reference sequence). The junction had 5 bases not matched to a gene; V was cut back by 4 bases and J by 6 bases. The CDR3 is 13 residues long. For the CDR3, the DNA is TGTGCCTGGACTAGCGGGCCTCTCAATGAGCAGTTCTTC. Protein: CAWTSGPLNEQFF.

The rearrangement links TRBV5-1 to TRBJ2-5, with 7 bases that match TRBD1. Germline CDR1 is SGHRS and CDR2 is YFSETQ. V was clipped by 4 bases and J by 5 bases; unmatched bases: 14. This CDR3 has 16 residues. This chain's CDR3 is CASSRTGQAMLETQYF. The DNA for the CDR3 is TGCGCCAGCAGCCGTACCGGACAGGCGATGTTGGAGACCCAGTACTTC.

This chain connects TRBV6-5 to TRBJ1-6, with 8 bases identical to TRBD1. This CDR3 is built from 15 residues. Germline loops: CDR1 MNHEY, CDR2 SVGAGI. Germline trimming cut 6 bases from V and 7 bases from J; bases unmatched to any gene: 8. The CDR3 DNA reads TGTGCCAGCAGACAAGGACAGGGTGGCAATTCACCCCTCCACTTT. Protein sequence: CASRQGQGGNSPLHF.

This clone was counted a few times. The rearrangement links TRBV2 to TRBJ1-2, with TRBD1 as a possible D gene (6 bases). The germline V and J ends were trimmed by 6 bases and 8 bases, with 10 bases remaining between them. CDR3 length: 11 amino acids. CDR1 SNHLY and CDR2 FYNNEI come from the germline V gene. Here the CDR3 DNA reads TGTGCCAGCAGGAACAGGGTCGGCTACACCTTC. This codes for CASRNRVGYTF.